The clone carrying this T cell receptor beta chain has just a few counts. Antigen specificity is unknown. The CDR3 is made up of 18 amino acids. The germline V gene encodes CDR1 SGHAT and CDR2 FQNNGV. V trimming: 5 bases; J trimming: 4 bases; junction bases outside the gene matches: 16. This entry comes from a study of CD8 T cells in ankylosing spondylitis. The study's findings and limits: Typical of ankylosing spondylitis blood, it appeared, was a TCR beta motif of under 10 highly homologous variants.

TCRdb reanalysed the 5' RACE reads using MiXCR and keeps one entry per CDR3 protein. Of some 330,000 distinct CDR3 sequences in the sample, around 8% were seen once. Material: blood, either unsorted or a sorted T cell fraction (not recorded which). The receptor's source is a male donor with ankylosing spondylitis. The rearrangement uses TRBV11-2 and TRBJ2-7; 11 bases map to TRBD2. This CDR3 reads CASSPQRLAGPQTYEQYF. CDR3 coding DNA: TGTGCCAGCAGCCCGCAGAGACTAGCGGGACCCCAGACGTACGAGCAGTACTTC.